This TCR beta chain was obtained from a study of shared clonotypes between healthy human individuals. Germline values: CDR1 GTSNPN, CDR2 SVGIG (reference sequence). This CDR3 has 11 residues. V was trimmed by 0 bases and J by 16 bases, leaving 12 bases between them. The sample holds a few counts of this clone. Every contributor of samples was a Caucasian grown-up residing in Nashville, Tennessee. Researchers partitioned CD4+ cells into CD45RA+ naive and CD45RA-negative memory subsets. The table came from immunoSEQ multiplex PCR; TCRdb's copy has only in-frame clones and leaves some out. Here the sample spans approximately 2,000,000 clones, roughly 90% being singletons.

The receptor was isolated from a young man in good health. Some clones in this sample may be carry-over from other donors' samples. The rearrangement joins TRBV30 to TRBJ1-4; D is perhaps TRBD1 (5 bases). The sequenced material came from naive CD4+ T cells from PBMCs. Subset denoted: CD45RA+ positively selected. The CDR3, as DNA: TGTGCCTGGAGTGTGGCCAGGGATCGGTTTTTT. It codes for CAWSVARDRFF. The variable domain in full, with the rest retrieved from reference TRBV30 and TRBJ1-4, is SQTIHQWPATLVQPVGSPLSLECTVEGTSNPNLYWYRQAAGRGLQLLFYSVGIGQISSEVPQNLSASRPQDRQFILSSKKLLLSDSGFYLCAWSVARDRFFGSGTQLSVL.